This T cell receptor beta chain appears in the sequencing data of a study of T cells in Graves' hyperthyroidism and ophthalmopathy. Notes on the study in general: For ophthalmopathy, model prediction preceded onset by a median about 6.2 months.

A note on this clonotype: The antigen remains undetermined.

Looked up from germline, CDR1 is SNHLY and CDR2 is FYNNEI. This CDR3 spans 12 amino acids. RNA transcripts were the template for amplifying TCR beta CDR3 regions. When the TCR CDR3 underwent first-round RT-PCR, the HTBI primer set was used. TCRdb reprocessed the multiplex PCR reads via MiXCR and lists one record per CDR3 protein. Among roughly 840,000 distinct CDR3 sequences listed, roughly 37% were seen once. Around 10 ml fresh peripheral blood yielded the PBMCs. This receptor was identified in a man between 18 and 35 years old with Graves' hyperthyroidism. Sample: blood. J is TRBJ2-7 and V is TRBV2, with D perhaps TRBD2 (5 bases). The DNA matches TRBJ2-4 better at its end, which makes the J call doubtful. The CDR3 is CASRTLGNIQYF. DNA of the CDR3: TGTGCCAGCAGGACACTAGGGAACATTCAGTACTTC.